This T cell receptor (beta chain) is drawn from a study of T cells after yellow fever vaccination (dated by TCRdb to about 2019). Describing the broader study: The SMART-Seq v4 Ultra Low Input RNA kit was used to prepare libraries from fractions with low cell numbers. To follow T-cell clones before and after primary and booster YFV17D yellow fever vaccination, bulk TCR alpha and beta repertoires were sequenced over time. Two healthy male donors made up the cohort, one aged 18 to 30 years and the other aged 30 to 39 years. Blood was drawn at multiple timepoints before and after primary and secondary immunization, with bulk PBMC replicates and cell subsets isolated. Study-level results and caveats: Because only two donors were included in the study, the extent to which the findings can be generalized is limited. Compared with the primary T-cell response, the secondary T-cell response was weaker but faster, peaking on day 5 rather than day 15. A small fraction of clonotypes showed up in both the CD4 and CD8 compartments, probably as a result of convergent recombination. Because abundant contaminating clonotypes from the bulk population could be contained in FACS-sorted repertoires, computational filtering was required. After the booster, most of the clones that had expanded following primary vaccination were detected again (roughly 97% of CD4 and around 87% of CD8), which suggests that memory was broadly maintained.

The sample's treatment or condition label, in plain terms: live attenuated yellow fever vaccine strain. A standard Ficoll-Paque protocol was used to isolate PBMCs from peripheral blood. Dynabeads CD4 and CD8 positive selection kits were used to isolate the CD4 and CD8 T-cell fractions. TriZol was used to extract RNA from bulk PBMCs, CD4 and CD8 fractions, and dextramer-positive and dextramer-negative fractions. The run used an Illumina NovaSeq 6000. TCR cDNA was synthesized by 5'RACE template switching, through which a universal primer site and unique molecular identifiers were introduced. Priming of cDNA synthesis was performed from both the TCR alpha and TCR beta constant segments. Library amplification used two PCR steps, and the second PCR step added sample barcodes and sequencing adapters. Sequencing of the libraries was done on either Illumina HiSeq 2500 (2x100 bp) or NovaSeq (2x150 bp). Regarding the original processing steps: Demultiplexing of reads and collapsing into UMI consensus sequences were performed with MIGEC, and V(D)J alignment was carried out with MiXCR. Vaccine-responding clonotypes were identified with edgeR using replicate PBMC samples, with FDR below 0.01 and a log2 fold change above 5 up to day 15 being required. CD4 or CD8 identity was assigned to each bulk clonotype according to whether the clonotype was present at higher abundance in the sequenced CD4 repertoire or the sequenced CD8 repertoire. In TCRdb, the public reads were trimmed at Q25 with fastp and aligned with MiXCR, with productive beta chains retained. Identical CDR3 protein sequences are pooled into one entry, listed with their most common genes and DNA. These V and J calls originate from TCRdb's pipeline instead of the authors' own analysis. For this sample there are 150,000 to 200,000 distinct CDR3 sequences; around 9.7% appear just once. Roughly 40% of the sample is held by the ten biggest clonotypes.

The CDR3 runs 15 residues from the cysteine to the phenylalanine. The entry retains the CDR3 DNA only, 45 bases that are in frame from base 1. From a lookup of the germline V gene (reference sequence), CDR1 and CDR2 are LNHDA and SQIVND. V has 9 bases trimmed and J has 2 bases trimmed; junction bases matching no gene number 10. Details on this clonotype: The antigen it recognizes is unknown. Base qualities are not at hand, and no much larger clone is one base apart.

Sample: CD8+ T cells sorted from PBMCs, taken 45 days after the yellow fever booster vaccination. The TCR sequence derives from a man aged 18 to 29 who received the YFV17D yellow fever vaccine. Recombination connected TRBV19 to TRBJ2-7; TRBD1 lines up with 10 middle nucleotides. The CDR3 here reads CASRIRDRGAYEQYF. The nucleotides are TGTGCCAGCCGAATCCGGGACAGGGGAGCCTACGAGCAGTACTTC.